These T cell receptor beta chains were read from a single sample in a study of blood T cells in healthy people across ages. TCRdb re-called the 5' RACE reads through MiXCR, storing one row per CDR3 protein. Of about 1 million distinct CDR3 sequences in the sample, 40% to 50% were seen once. Specimen: blood. Receptors originate from a woman in her sixties or seventies in good health. Both conserved end residues are part of each CDR3. A D gene is named only where the DNA matches it firmly. A row's size may be missing; if present it is once, few, many or a size class.

>TRBJ1-6|.|TRBV12-3/TRBV12-4|.
TGTGCCAGCAAAAGGTCCGAGGGGAATTCACCCCTCCACTTT
CASKRSEGNSPLHF
>TRBJ2-1|few|TRBV7-9|.
TGTGCCAGCAGCTTATCCCCGGCCACGAGGAATGAGCAGTTCTTC
CASSLSPATRNEQFF
>TRBJ2-3|few|TRBV7-3|.
TGTGCCAGCAGCTCCCAAGCCGCGGCAGATACGCAGTATTTT
CASSSQAAADTQYF
>TRBJ2-5|many|TRBV28|TRBD2
TGTGCCAGCAGTAAAAGCGGGAGTGGCGAGACCCAGTACTTC
CASSKSGSGETQYF
>TRBJ2-6|.|TRBV28|TRBD1
TGTGCCAGCAGTACCTGGACAGGCCAGGCTGGGGCCAACGTCCTGACTTTC
CASSTWTGQAGANVLTF
>TRBJ2-1|few|TRBV11-2|TRBD2
TGTGCCAGCAGCTTACTAGCGGGAAGGGGATCCTACAATGAGCAGTTCTTC
CASSLLAGRGSYNEQFF
>TRBJ2-5|few|TRBV29-1|TRBD1
TGCAGCGTCGTGGGCCTCAGGGGGGAGACCCAGTACTTC
CSVVGLRGETQYF
>TRBJ2-7|.|TRBV18|.
TGTGCCAGCTCCCCGGTCGAGGGGGGTGAGCAGTACTTC
CASSPVEGGEQYF
>TRBJ1-4|.|TRBV11-2|.
TGTGCCGGCAGCTTCGGACAGAATAATGAAAAACTGTTTTTT
CAGSFGQNNEKLFF
>TRBJ1-4|few|TRBV27|.
TGTGCCAGCAGTGTGGTAGAAGGGAATGAAAAACTGTTTTTT
CASSVVEGNEKLFF
>TRBJ1-1|.|TRBV20-1|TRBD1
TGCAGTGCTAACCGGGACAGAAACACTGAAGCTTTCTTT
CSANRDRNTEAFF
>TRBJ2-1|few|TRBV20-1|TRBD2
TGCAGTGCTAACTCCCGGGGTAGCGGGATTGATGAGCAGTTCTTC
CSANSRGSGIDEQFF
>TRBJ1-6|many|TRBV15|TRBD1
TGTGCCACCAGCAGAGCAGGGACAGGGGTTTCACCCCTCCACTTT
CATSRAGTGVSPLHF
>TRBJ1-4|.|TRBV6-5|.
TGTGCCAGCAGTTACTCGGCAGGGCGTAATGAAAAACTGTTTTTT
CASSYSAGRNEKLFF
>TRBJ2-3|.|TRBV27|TRBD1
TGTGCCAGCTATCCCTTGGACAGGGAGGTAGATACGCAGTATTTT
CASYPLDREVDTQYF
>TRBJ2-5|few|TRBV7-6|.
TGTGCCAGCAGCTCAGACGGGCACAACCCTTGGGAGACCCAGTACTTC
CASSSDGHNPWETQYF
>TRBJ2-1|.|TRBV28|.
TGTGCCAGCAGAGGACAAGCAGTTTGGGAGCAGTTCTTC
CASRGQAVWEQFF
>TRBJ2-1|once|TRBV4-2|TRBD2
TGTGCCAGCAGCCAAGACGGACTAGCGGCTCACAATGAGCAGTTCTTC
CASSQDGLAAHNEQFF
>TRBJ2-7|few|TRBV5-1|.
TGCGCCAGCAGCTCCCAGACAAGCTCCTACGAGCAGTACTTC
CASSSQTSSYEQYF
>TRBJ2-5|.|TRBV11-2|.
TGTGCCAGCAGCTTTATCGGGGGGCACAGGACCCAGTACTTC
CASSFIGGHRTQYF
>TRBJ2-3|few|TRBV12-3/TRBV12-4|.
TGTGCCAGCAGTTTAAGCGAGTATGGGTCAGATACGCAGTATTTT
CASSLSEYGSDTQYF
>TRBJ2-3|few|TRBV5-1|.
TGCGCCAGCAGCTATAACGCAGGGATGGATACGCAGTATTTT
CASSYNAGMDTQYF
>TRBJ1-5|few|TRBV20-1|TRBD1
TGCAGTGCCCGGATGGCAGGGGGTGATCAGCCCCAGCATTTT
CSARMAGGDQPQHF
>TRBJ2-1|many|TRBV20-1|.
TGCAGTGCTAGAGATTGGGTGACTAGGATTGATGAGCAGTTCTTC
CSARDWVTRIDEQFF
>TRBJ2-3|few|TRBV4-2|TRBD2
TGTGCCAGCAGCCAGGGTTTAGCGGGAGCCGTCACAGATACGCAGTATTTT
CASSQGLAGAVTDTQYF
>TRBJ2-7|.|TRBV10-3|.
TGTGCCATCAGTGAGTCGAAAAGGGTGTACTACGAGCAGTACTTC
CAISESKRVYYEQYF
>TRBJ2-3|once|TRBV15|TRBD2
TGTGCCACCAGCAGAGAGGATAGCGGGAGGGCCCCAGATACGCAGTATTTT
CATSREDSGRAPDTQYF
>TRBJ2-5|.|TRBV2|TRBD2
TGTGCCAGCAGCCGACATGGACTAGCGGGAGAGACCCAGTACTTC
CASSRHGLAGETQYF
>TRBJ2-1|few|TRBV20-1|TRBD2
TGCAGTGCACCCCAACTAGCGGGAGATACCAATGAGCAGTTCTTC
CSAPQLAGDTNEQFF
>TRBJ2-1|.|TRBV6-5|TRBD1
TGTGCCAGCAGTAACCGACAGGGCGAGCAGTTCTTC
CASSNRQGEQFF
>TRBJ2-4|few|TRBV18|.
TGTGCCAGCTCACCACCCGCCGGGGCCAAAAACATTCAGTACTTC
CASSPPAGAKNIQYF
>TRBJ2-3|.|TRBV7-3|.
TGTGCCAGCAGCTCGCCTACTGATCGGACAGATACGCAGTATTTT
CASSSPTDRTDTQYF
>TRBJ2-1|.|TRBV27|.
TGTGCCACCAGAACACTAGTTGAGCAGTTCTTC
CATRTLVEQFF
>TRBJ2-3|few|TRBV7-9|TRBD2
TGTGCCAGCAGCTTTAGTGGCGGGAGGGCAAGAGATACGCAGTATTTT
CASSFSGGRARDTQYF
>TRBJ2-1|.|TRBV24-1|.
TGTGCCACCAGTGATTTACCAACAGGGAATGAGCAGTTCTTC
CATSDLPTGNEQFF
>TRBJ2-3|.|TRBV6-1|TRBD1
TGTGCCAGCAGTGAGTGGGACAGGGTCACAGATACGCAGTATTTT
CASSEWDRVTDTQYF
>TRBJ2-3|.|TRBV9|.
TGTGCCAGCAGCGTAGAATCCGCCGCAACCCGGAGAGATACGCAGTATTTT
CASSVESAATRRDTQYF